The clone carrying this T cell receptor beta chain was observed a handful of times. Its antigen remains unknown. This CDR3 is built from 17 residues. The V and J ends lost 5 bases and 2 bases, in that order; junction bases with no gene match: 8. The germline CDR1 and CDR2 sequences are MNHEY and SMNVEV (reference sequence). It was with unique molecular identifiers that the TCRbeta library was prepared. Via MiXCR, TCRdb re-called the PCR reads, giving one row per CDR3 protein. Of about 980,000 distinct CDR3 sequences in the sample, about 29% were seen once. The sample originates from a study of T-cell reconstitution after alpha-beta-depleted transplantation in children. The study, taken as a whole, reports: At around two months after transplant, the alpha-beta T cells were reportedly derived from several hundred expanded clones that came from non-depleted graft cells. Newly made T cells mostly supplied T-cell counts and diversity one year after transplant.

The sample here was PBMCs, mostly from graft donor cells, taken 360 days after TCRalphabeta/CD19-depleted stem cell transplant. The chain recombines TRBV27 with TRBJ2-3; TRBD2 agrees at 12 bases. The sequence was collected from a boy under three years old who had a stem cell transplant for SCID, so the T cells may come from the graft donor. The CDR3: CASSRASGGGPTDTQYF. The CDR3 DNA reads TGTGCCAGCAGTAGAGCTAGCGGGGGGGGGCCCACAGATACGCAGTATTTT.